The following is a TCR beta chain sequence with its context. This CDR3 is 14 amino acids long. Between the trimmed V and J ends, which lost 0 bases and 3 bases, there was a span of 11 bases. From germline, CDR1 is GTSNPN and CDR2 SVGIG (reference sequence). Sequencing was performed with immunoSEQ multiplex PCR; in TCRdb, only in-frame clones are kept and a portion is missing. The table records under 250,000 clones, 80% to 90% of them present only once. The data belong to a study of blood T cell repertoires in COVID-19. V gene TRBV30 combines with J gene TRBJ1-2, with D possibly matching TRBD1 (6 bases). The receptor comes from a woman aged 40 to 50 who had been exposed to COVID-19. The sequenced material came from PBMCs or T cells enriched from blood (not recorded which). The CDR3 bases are TGTGCCTGGAGTGTTGGACAGAAAGACTATGGCTACACCTTC. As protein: CAWSVGQKDYGYTF.